The sequence of this T cell receptor (beta chain) was determined in a study of T cell repertoires in cytomegalovirus infection. At the level of the study: Indications came from public TCR beta signatures; they pointed to CMV infection and to a matching HLA type. General study results and limits: Summed public TCR beta family frequency identified CMV carriers bearing the relevant HLA. HLA-C-restricted CMV-specific TCR beta clonotypes prevailed in the ex vivo response.

Details on this clonotype: Its matching antigen is unknown. At one end the junction does not follow the germline gene, possibly because of a read error.

The CDR3 totals 16 residues. Germline lookup yields CDR1 SGHRS and CDR2 YFSETQ. TCRdb analysed the reads with MiXCR anew, one entry per CDR3 protein. The sample includes around 900,000 distinct CDR3 sequences, roughly 31% of them seen just once. J is TRBJ2-4 and V is TRBV5-1, with 7 bases lining up with TRBD1. This receptor was obtained from a human donor in good health (CMV status not recorded). Some clones in this sample may be carry-over from other donors' samples. Source: cultured CD8+ T cells from PBMCs, taken from culture after CMV antigen stimulation. The CDR3 nucleotides read TGCGCCAGCAGCCTAAGACAGGGTCTAGCCGAAAACATTCAGTACTTC. Its protein is CASSLRQGLAENIQYF. Drawing the rest from reference TRBV5-1 and TRBJ2-4, the complete variable domain is KAGVTQTPRYLIKTRGQQVTLSCSPISGHRSVSWYQQTPGQGLQFLFEYFSETQRNKGNFPGRFSGRQFSNSRSEMNVSTLELGDSALYLCASSLRQGLAENIQYFGAGTRLSVL.